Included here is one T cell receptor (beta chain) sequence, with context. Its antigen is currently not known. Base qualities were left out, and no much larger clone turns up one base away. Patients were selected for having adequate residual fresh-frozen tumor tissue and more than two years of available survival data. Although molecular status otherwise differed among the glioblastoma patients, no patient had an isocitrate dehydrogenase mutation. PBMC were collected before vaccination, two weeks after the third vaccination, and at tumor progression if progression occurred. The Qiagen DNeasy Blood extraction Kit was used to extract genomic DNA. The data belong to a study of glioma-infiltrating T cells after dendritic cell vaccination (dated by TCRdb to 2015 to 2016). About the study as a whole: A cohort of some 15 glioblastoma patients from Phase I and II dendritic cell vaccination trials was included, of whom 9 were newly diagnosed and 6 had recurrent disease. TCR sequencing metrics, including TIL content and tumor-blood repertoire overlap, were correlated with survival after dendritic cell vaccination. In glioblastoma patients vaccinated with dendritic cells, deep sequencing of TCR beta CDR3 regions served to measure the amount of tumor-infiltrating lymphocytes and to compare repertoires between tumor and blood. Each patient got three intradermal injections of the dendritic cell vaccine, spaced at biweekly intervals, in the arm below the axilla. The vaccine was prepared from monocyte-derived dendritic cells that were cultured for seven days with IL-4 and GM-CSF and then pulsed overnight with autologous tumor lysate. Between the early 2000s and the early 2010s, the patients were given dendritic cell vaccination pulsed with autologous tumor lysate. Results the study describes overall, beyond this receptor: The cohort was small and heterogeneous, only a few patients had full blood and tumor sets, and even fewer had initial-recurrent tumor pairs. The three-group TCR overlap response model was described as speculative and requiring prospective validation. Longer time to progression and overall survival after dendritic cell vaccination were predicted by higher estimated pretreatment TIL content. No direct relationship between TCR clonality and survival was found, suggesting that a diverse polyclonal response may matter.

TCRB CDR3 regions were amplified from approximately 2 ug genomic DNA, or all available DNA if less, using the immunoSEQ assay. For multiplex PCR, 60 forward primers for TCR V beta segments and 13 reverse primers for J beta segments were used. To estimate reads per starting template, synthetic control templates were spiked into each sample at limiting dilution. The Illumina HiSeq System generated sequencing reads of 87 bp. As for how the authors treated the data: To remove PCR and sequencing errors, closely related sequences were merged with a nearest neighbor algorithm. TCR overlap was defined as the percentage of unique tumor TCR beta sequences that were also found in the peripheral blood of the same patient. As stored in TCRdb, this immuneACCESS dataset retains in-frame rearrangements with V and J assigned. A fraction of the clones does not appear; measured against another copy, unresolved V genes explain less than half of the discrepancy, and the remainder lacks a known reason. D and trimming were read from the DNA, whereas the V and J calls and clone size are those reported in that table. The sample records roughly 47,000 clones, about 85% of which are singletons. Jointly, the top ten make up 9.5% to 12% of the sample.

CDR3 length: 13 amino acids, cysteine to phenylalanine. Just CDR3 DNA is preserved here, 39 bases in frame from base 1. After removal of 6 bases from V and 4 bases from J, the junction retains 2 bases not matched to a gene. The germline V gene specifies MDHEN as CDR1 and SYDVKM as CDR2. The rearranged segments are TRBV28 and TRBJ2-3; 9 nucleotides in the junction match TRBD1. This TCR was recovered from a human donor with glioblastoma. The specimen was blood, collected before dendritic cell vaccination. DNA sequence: TGTGCCAGCAGGGGACAGGGTGCAGATACGCAGTATTTT. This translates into CASRGQGADTQYF.